This TCR beta chain was observed in a study of PD-1 blockade in classical Hodgkin lymphoma. Here immunoSEQ multiplex PCR was the method, and the copy in TCRdb shows in-frame clones only, minus some. The sample contains roughly 32,000 clones, around 82% of which appear only once. Relapses following autologous stem cell transplantation were seen in all patients, with brentuximab vedotin exposure varying. The germline CDR1 and CDR2 sequences are KGHSH and LQKENI. The CDR3 contains 15 residues. V was pared by 3 bases and J by 4 bases, with 3 bases of the junction left unmatched. The specimen was peripheral blood mononuclear cells (PBMCs), collected at baseline. The receptor comes from a human donor with classical Hodgkin lymphoma. The J gene is TRBJ2-5, the V gene TRBV18; 12 positions agree with TRBD2. In nucleotides, the CDR3 is TGTGCCAGCTCACCCCCGGGACTAGCGGGAGAGACCCAGTACTTC. This sequence encodes CASSPPGLAGETQYF.